These 4 T cell receptor beta chains share one sample of origin, sequenced in a study of T-cell memory formation after mild COVID-19. MiXCR, run by TCRdb on the 5' RACE reads, gives a single entry per CDR3 protein. Among almost 350,000 distinct CDR3 sequences, approximately 22% were seen once, and the ten largest hold around 23%. Source material: PBMCs or a T cell subset sorted from them (not recorded which). The receptors originated from a man aged 18 to 29 who had mild COVID-19 (a few samples of this study predate the infection). Cell type and time point are not known.

This clonotype was counted between two and nine times. The rearrangement uses TRBV11-2 and TRBJ2-3; 9 bases line up with TRBD2. V dropped 1 base and J dropped 2; count of bases not matched to a gene: 13. There are 19 residues in the CDR3. CDR1 and CDR2 (germline): SGHAT, FQNNGV. In DNA form, the CDR3 reads TGTGCCAGCAGCTTAGGTGGTAGCGGGGGCCGAACCCTCACAGATACGCAGTATTTT. It encodes CASSLGGSGGRTLTDTQYF.

The rearrangement joins TRBV12-3 or TRBV12-4 to TRBJ2-7; weak D call: TRBD2 (6 bases). With 7 bases removed from V and 1 base from J, the gap between germline ends came to 20 bases. CDR3 length: 16 amino acids. CDR3 amino acids: CASTQTGTPRSYEQYV. The CDR3 bases are TGTGCCAGCACCCAGACCGGGACTCCGCGTTCCTACGAGCAGTACGTC.

This clonotype was seen more than once but under ten times. The chain couples TRBV5-6 to TRBJ2-1; possible D gene TRBD1, 6 bases. V was cut by 2 bases and J by 9 bases, with 9 bases left in between. The germline CDR1 and CDR2 sequences are SGHDT and YYEEEE. This CDR3 is 12 amino acids long. The CDR3 DNA reads TGTGCCAGCAGCTTAAGCAGGGGTGAGCAGTTCTTC. This gives the protein CASSLSRGEQFF.

This rearrangement joins TRBV12-3 or TRBV12-4 to TRBJ1-4; TRBD1 agrees at 10 bases. CDR3 length equals 14 residues. V lost 7 bases and J lost 8; bases outside the gene matches: 7. The CDR3 protein is CASMRDRGREKLFF. The CDR3 coding sequence is TGTGCCAGCATGCGAGACAGGGGGCGGGAAAAACTGTTTTTT.